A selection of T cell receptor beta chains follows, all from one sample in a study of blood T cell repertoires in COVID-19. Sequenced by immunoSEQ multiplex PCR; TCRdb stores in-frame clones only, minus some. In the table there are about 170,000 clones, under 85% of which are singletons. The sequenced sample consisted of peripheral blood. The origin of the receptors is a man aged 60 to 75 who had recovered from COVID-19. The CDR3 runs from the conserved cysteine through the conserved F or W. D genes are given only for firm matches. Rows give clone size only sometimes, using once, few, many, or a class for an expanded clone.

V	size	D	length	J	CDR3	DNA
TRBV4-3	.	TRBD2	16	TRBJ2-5	CASSQGLAGGSGGQYF	TGCGCCAGCAGCCAAGGACTAGCGGGGGGGAGCGGTGGCCAGTACTTC
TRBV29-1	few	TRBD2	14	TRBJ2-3	CSVGGLAGLDTQYF	TGCAGCGTTGGAGGCCTAGCGGGGTTAGATACGCAGTATTTT
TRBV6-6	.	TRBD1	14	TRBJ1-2	CASSSTTGEYGYTF	TGTGCCAGCAGCTCCACGACAGGGGAATATGGCTACACCTTC
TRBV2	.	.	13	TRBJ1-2	CASNRGNDYGYTF	TGTGCCAGCAATCGGGGAAATGACTATGGCTACACCTTC
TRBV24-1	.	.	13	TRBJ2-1	CATSEMTYNEQFF	TGTGCCACCAGTGAAATGACTTACAATGAGCAGTTCTTC
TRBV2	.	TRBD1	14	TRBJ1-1	CASSVDRVNTEAFF	TGTGCCAGCAGCGTAGACAGGGTGAACACTGAAGCTTTCTTT
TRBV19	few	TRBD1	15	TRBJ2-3	CASSIVQGVTDTQYF	TGTGCCAGTAGTATAGTACAGGGGGTCACAGATACGCAGTATTTT
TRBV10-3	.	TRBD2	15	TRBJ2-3	CAIRVAGGRTDTQYF	TGTGCCATCAGGGTAGCGGGGGGCCGAACAGATACGCAGTATTTT
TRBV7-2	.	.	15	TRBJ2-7	CASSLRRDSSYEQYF	TGTGCCAGCAGCTTAAGGCGGGACAGCTCCTACGAGCAGTACTTC
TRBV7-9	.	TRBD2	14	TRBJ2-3	CASSLGLAGVTQYF	TGTGCCAGCAGCTTAGGGCTAGCGGGGGTTACGCAGTATTTT
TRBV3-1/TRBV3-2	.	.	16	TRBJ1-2	CASSQAGQGLWYGYTF	TGTGCCAGCAGCCAAGCTGGGCAGGGGCTGTGGTATGGCTACACCTTC
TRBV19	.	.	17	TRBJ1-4	CASSILPDIGADKKLFF	TGTGCCAGTAGTATTCTCCCTGACATCGGTGCCGACAAAAAACTGTTTTTT
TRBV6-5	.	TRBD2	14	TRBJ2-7	CASRTSGGVYEQYF	TGTGCCAGCAGGACTAGCGGGGGTGTCTACGAGCAGTACTTC
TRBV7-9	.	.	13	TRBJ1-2	CASSLTGIDGYTF	TGTGCCAGCAGCCTCACAGGGATCGACGGCTACACCTTC
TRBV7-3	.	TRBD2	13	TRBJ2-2	CASKRGDTGELFF	TGTGCCAGCAAGCGGGGAGACACCGGGGAGCTGTTTTTT
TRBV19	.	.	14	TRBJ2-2	CASSRDSLNGELFF	TGTGCCAGTAGTAGGGACTCCCTTAACGGGGAGCTGTTTTTT
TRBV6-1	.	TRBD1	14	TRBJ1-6	CASSFGQGASPLHF	TGTGCCAGCAGTTTTGGACAGGGGGCCTCACCCCTCCACTTT
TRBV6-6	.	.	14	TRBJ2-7	CASSDPRRAYEQYF	TGTGCCAGCAGCGATCCAAGACGGGCCTACGAGCAGTACTTC
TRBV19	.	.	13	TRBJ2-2	CASSPRVTGELFF	TGTGCCAGTAGCCCCCGGGTCACCGGGGAGCTGTTTTTT
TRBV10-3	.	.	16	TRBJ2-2	CATQFATGPNTGELFF	TGTGCCACGCAGTTCGCGACAGGACCAAACACCGGGGAGCTGTTTTTT
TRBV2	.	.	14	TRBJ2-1	CASTTMAVGNEQFF	TGTGCCAGCACCACGATGGCAGTTGGTAATGAGCAGTTCTTC
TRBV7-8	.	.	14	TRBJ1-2	CASSPSREGYGYTF	TGTGCCAGCAGCCCGTCCAGGGAGGGCTATGGCTACACCTTC
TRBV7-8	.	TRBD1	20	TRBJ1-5	CASSLAFVDGTGYSNQPQHF	TGTGCCAGCAGCTTAGCGTTCGTTGACGGGACAGGTTATAGCAATCAGCCCCAGCATTTT
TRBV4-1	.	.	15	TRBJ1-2	CASSPQPQRVDGYTF	TGCGCCAGCAGCCCCCAACCTCAGAGGGTGGATGGCTACACCTTC
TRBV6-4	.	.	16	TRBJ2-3	CASSDTVGQLTDTQYF	TGTGCCAGCAGTGACACGGTGGGACAACTCACAGATACGCAGTATTTT
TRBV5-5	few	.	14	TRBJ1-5	CASSFGISNQPQHF	TGTGCCAGCAGCTTCGGGATTAGCAATCAGCCCCAGCATTTT
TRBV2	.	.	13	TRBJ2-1	CASRRSSYNEQFF	TGTGCCAGCAGGCGGAGCTCCTACAATGAGCAGTTCTTC
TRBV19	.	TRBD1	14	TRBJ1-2	CASSLRTGVRGYTF	TGTGCCAGTAGTTTAAGGACAGGGGTACGTGGCTACACCTTC
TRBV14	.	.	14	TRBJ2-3	CASSLRTLGDTQYF	TGTGCCAGCAGCCTACGAACACTAGGAGATACGCAGTATTTT
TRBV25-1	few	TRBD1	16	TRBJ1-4	CASSERGGTGGEKLFF	TGTGCCAGCAGTGAACGAGGGGGGACAGGGGGTGAAAAACTGTTTTTT
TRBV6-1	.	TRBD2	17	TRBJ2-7	CASSEGVSGGDSYEQYF	TGTGCCAGCAGTGAAGGGGTTAGCGGGGGGGACTCCTACGAGCAGTACTTC
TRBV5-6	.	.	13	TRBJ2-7	CASSLGQSYEQYF	TGTGCCAGCAGCTTGGGGCAGTCCTACGAGCAGTACTTC
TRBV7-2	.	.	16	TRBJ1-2	CASSLGRQALSRVYTF	TGTGCCAGCAGCTTAGGCCGGCAGGCCCTATCGCGGGTCTACACCTTC
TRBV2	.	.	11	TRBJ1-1	CASSEGTSTFF	TGTGCCAGCAGTGAGGGGACATCGACTTTCTTT
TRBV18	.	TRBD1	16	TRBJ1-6	CASSRERDRANSPLHF	TGTGCCAGCTCACGCGAAAGGGACAGGGCGAATTCACCCCTCCACTTT
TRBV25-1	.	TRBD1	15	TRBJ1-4	CASSPGTGSFEKLFF	TGTGCCAGCAGCCCTGGGACAGGATCTTTTGAAAAACTGTTTTTT
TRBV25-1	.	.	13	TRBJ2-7	CASSESGPYEQYF	TGTGCCAGCAGTGAATCAGGGCCCTACGAGCAGTACTTC
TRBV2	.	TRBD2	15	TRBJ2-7	CATAAGAGGAYEQYF	TGTGCCACAGCAGCGGGTGCGGGGGGTGCCTACGAGCAGTACTTC
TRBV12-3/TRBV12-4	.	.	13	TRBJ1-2	CASSLGAGHGYTF	TGTGCCAGCAGTTTAGGGGCAGGGCACGGCTACACCTTC
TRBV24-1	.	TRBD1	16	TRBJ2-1	CATSDARTGAYNEQFF	TGTGCCACCAGTGATGCCCGGACAGGGGCTTACAATGAGCAGTTCTTC
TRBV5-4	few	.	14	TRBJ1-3	CASSRWSSGNTIYF	TGTGCCAGCAGCCGGTGGTCCTCTGGAAACACCATATATTTT
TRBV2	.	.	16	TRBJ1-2	CASSEVLRDRGNGYTF	TGTGCCAGCAGTGAGGTACTCCGGGATCGGGGGAACGGCTACACCTTC
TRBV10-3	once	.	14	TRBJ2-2	CATQDRGTNGELFF	TGTGCCACCCAAGACAGAGGAACAAACGGGGAGCTGTTTTTT
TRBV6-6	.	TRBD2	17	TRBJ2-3	CASSPPRWRGATDTQYF	TGTGCCAGCAGTCCCCCAAGGTGGCGGGGGGCCACAGATACGCAGTATTTT
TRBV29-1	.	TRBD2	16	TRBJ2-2	CSAPASGGSHTGELFF	TGCAGCGCCCCCGCTAGCGGGGGAAGTCACACCGGGGAGCTGTTTTTT
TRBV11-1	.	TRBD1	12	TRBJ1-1	CASSSDRGEAFF	TGTGCCAGCAGCAGCGACAGGGGGGAAGCTTTCTTT
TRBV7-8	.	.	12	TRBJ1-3	CASRLSGNTIYF	TGTGCCAGCCGTTTATCTGGAAACACCATATATTTT
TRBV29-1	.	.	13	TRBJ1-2	CSVPVDPNYGYTF	TGCAGCGTTCCGGTTGATCCTAACTATGGCTACACCTTC
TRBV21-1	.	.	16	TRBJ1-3	CASSAGVIVSGNTIYF	TGTGCCAGCAGCGCAGGGGTGATCGTCTCTGGAAACACCATATATTTT
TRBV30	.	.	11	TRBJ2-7	CAWSVGGPRYF	TGTGCCTGGAGTGTAGGAGGCCCTCGGTACTTC
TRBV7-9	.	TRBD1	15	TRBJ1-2	CASSLGQGARSGYTF	TGTGCCAGCAGCTTAGGGCAGGGGGCGCGTAGTGGCTACACCTTC
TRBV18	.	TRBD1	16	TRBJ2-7	CASSPNSGQGSYEQYF	TGTGCCAGCTCACCCAATTCGGGACAGGGCTCCTACGAGCAGTACTTC
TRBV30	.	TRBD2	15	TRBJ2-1	CAWSLLAGGQDEQFF	TGTGCCTGGAGTCTTCTAGCGGGGGGGCAGGATGAGCAGTTCTTC
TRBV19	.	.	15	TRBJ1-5	CASSIVRESNQPQHF	TGTGCCAGTAGTATAGTTCGGGAAAGCAATCAGCCCCAGCATTTT